The 27 T cell receptor beta chains below were found in one sample sequenced in a study of blood T cells in healthy people across ages. For the second PCR, which ran for about 7 to 11 cycles, a sample-barcoded 5' primer and a J-beta primer mix were used. A single record per CDR3 protein comes from TCRdb applying MiXCR to the 5' RACE reads. The data hold over a million distinct CDR3 sequences, with approximately 39% observed a single time. Material: blood. Source of these receptors: a woman aged 18-29 years in good health.

This chain connects TRBV12-3 or TRBV12-4 to TRBJ2-3, with D possibly being TRBD1 (6 bases). The CDR3 has 14 amino acids. Deletions cut 6 bases from V and 15 bases from J, with 25 bases between. CDR3 amino acids: CASSQGQVADAEYF. The CDR3, as DNA: TGTGCCAGCAGCCAGGGGCAGGTGGCAGATGCGGAATATTTT.

The gene calls are TRBV12-3 or TRBV12-4 and TRBJ1-2, with D possibly TRBD1 on 5 matching bases. V lost 5 bases and J 4 bases, leaving 11 bases between the germline ends. This CDR3 spans 13 amino acids. The CDR3: CASSKQEIYGYTF. DNA for the CDR3: TGTGCCAGCAGTAAACAGGAGATCTATGGCTACACCTTC.

V gene TRBV3-1 combines with J gene TRBJ1-2; D is undetermined. This CDR3 spans 14 amino acids. Germline values: CDR1 LGHDT, CDR2 YNNKEL (reference sequence). Trimming took off 0 bases at V and 6 bases at J, with 11 bases between the two ends. CDR3 region: CASSQDQAVDGYTF. The CDR3 region has the DNA TGTGCCAGCAGCCAAGATCAGGCGGTCGATGGCTACACCTTC.

The V gene is TRBV5-1, the J gene TRBJ2-1; unclear D gene. V lost 1 base to trimming and J lost 10 bases, with 9 bases between them. The CDR3 covers 12 residues. Germline CDR1 SGHRS, CDR2 YFSETQ. The CDR3: CASSLLSGEQFF. DNA of the CDR3: TGCGCCAGCAGCTTGTTATCCGGGGAGCAGTTCTTC.

The chain has TRBV7-9 and TRBJ2-5; 11 bases align to TRBD2. The CDR3 contains 15 residues. V lost 9 bases and J lost 11; bases outside the gene matches: 17. Germline V CDR1 and CDR2: SEHNR, FQNEAQ (reference sequence). Here the CDR3 reads CASILAGGLSNEQYF. The CDR3 coding sequence is TGTGCCAGTATCCTAGCGGGAGGACTATCCAATGAGCAGTACTTC.

This clonotype was detected ten times or more. The chain carries TRBV13 and TRBJ2-3; D may be TRBD1 or TRBD2 (5 bases each). The CDR3 covers 13 residues. V lost 2 bases and J lost 6, with 9 bases in between. In germline, CDR1 is PRHDT, CDR2 FYEKMQ (reference sequence). CDR3 sequence (DNA): TGTGCCAGCAGCTTAAGGGACGCGGATACGCAGTATTTT. Translation: CASSLRDADTQYF.

The rearrangement uses TRBV7-9 and TRBJ2-1, with TRBD2 as a possible D gene (6 bases). The V end was cut by 3 bases, the J end by 7 bases, with 13 bases between. Germline V gene data show CDR1 as SEHNR and CDR2 as FQNEAQ (reference sequence). CDR3 length: 14 amino acids. The CDR3 protein is CASSFLIGSNEQFF. CDR3 DNA sequence: TGTGCCAGCAGCTTCCTTATCGGGAGTAATGAGCAGTTCTTC.

Of note for this clonotype: A single base separates this from a much larger clone, so it may be a read error. This sequence joins TRBV4-3 and TRBJ1-4; D is possibly TRBD1 (6 bases). The CDR3 contains 16 residues. Trimming cost V 1 base and J 10 bases, with 19 bases left between them. Germline V gives CDR1 LGHNA, CDR2 YSLEER. CDR3 bases: TGCGCCAGCAGCCAAGGAGACAGGTCCGGCTCTGGAAAACTGTTTTTT. Translated, it gives CASSQGDRSGSGKLFF.

The V and J genes are TRBV29-1 and TRBJ2-3; D is unclear. The germline V gene encodes CDR1 SQVTM and CDR2 ANQGSEA. This CDR3 is 14 amino acids long. V was shortened by 0 bases and J by 1 base, with 8 bases between the two germline ends. As DNA, the CDR3 is TGCAGCGTTGAAGATCTTGGAGGCACAGATACGCAGTATTTT. This translates into CSVEDLGGTDTQYF.

This clonotype was observed a handful of times. This chain links TRBV27 with TRBJ2-7, with D uncertain. The CDR3 is 16 residues long. The V gene's germline CDR1 is MNHEY and CDR2 SMNVEV (reference sequence). V lost 2 bases, J lost 2 bases, and 16 bases lay in between. CDR3 nucleotides: TGTGCCAGCAGTTTAGGCCTCTGGACGGCTCCCTACGAGCAGTACTTC. Protein product: CASSLGLWTAPYEQYF.

The V gene is TRBV7-2, the J gene TRBJ2-7; D gene unclear. The DNA end favors TRBJ2-5, so the J call may be wrong. CDR1 and CDR2 (germline): SGHTA, FQGNSA. This CDR3 spans 14 amino acids. The CDR3 nucleotides are TGTGCCAGCAGCTTAGCGATAGCCCCTGAGACCCAGTACTTC. Its translation: CASSLAIAPETQYF.

This clonotype appeared a few times. V and J are TRBV12-3 or TRBV12-4 and TRBJ2-3, with TRBD2 matching over 11 bases. There are 19 residues in the CDR3. Trimming took 5 bases from V and 3 from J; bases not matched to a gene: 16. CDR3 sequence: CASSRSGGGRTSGTDTQYF. CDR3 nucleotide sequence: TGTGCCAGCAGTCGATCGGGTGGAGGGAGGACTAGCGGGACAGATACGCAGTATTTT.

This chain uses TRBV5-1 with TRBJ2-1, with 7 bases lining up with TRBD1. The CDR3 is 15 residues long. CDR1 SGHRS and CDR2 YFSETQ come from the germline V gene. After removal of 0 bases from V and 4 bases from J, the junction contained 4 bases not matched to a gene. The CDR3 region has the DNA TGCGCCAGCAGCTTGGGTCGGACAGGTTACAATGAGCAGTTCTTC. Translated, it gives CASSLGRTGYNEQFF.

The rearrangement uses TRBV2 and TRBJ1-1, with 8 bases matching TRBD1. The trim removed 4 bases at V and 4 bases at J, leaving 8 bases unmatched. CDR1 is SNHLY, CDR2 FYNNEI, per germline. The CDR3 contains 15 residues. CDR3 in amino acids: CASSAHRGSGTEAFF. For the CDR3, the DNA is TGTGCCAGCAGTGCTCACAGGGGGAGCGGCACTGAAGCTTTCTTT.

The chain is built from TRBV7-6 and TRBJ1-1; D ambiguous. Germline V gene sequence: CDR1 SGHVS, CDR2 FNYEAQ. The CDR3 spans 14 residues. The V gene lost 2 bases and the J gene lost 3 bases, with 10 bases spanning the gap. The CDR3 region has the DNA TGTGCCAGCAGCTTATCTCCAGGTTACACTGAAGCTTTCTTT. This codes for CASSLSPGYTEAFF.

V and J are TRBV10-2 and TRBJ2-7, with D perhaps being TRBD1 or TRBD2 (5 bases each). This CDR3 is built from 13 residues. Germline V gene sequence: CDR1 WSHSY, CDR2 SAAADI. V gave up 7 bases and J gave up 0 bases, with 10 bases separating them. The DNA of the CDR3 is TGCGCCAGCACAGAGGGGAGCTCCTACGAGCAGTACTTC. This gives the protein CASTEGSSYEQYF.

This clonotype has at least ten counts. The chain joins TRBV3-1 to TRBJ1-2, with a tentative D call TRBD1 (6 bases). This CDR3 region has 14 residues. The germline CDR1 and CDR2 sequences are LGHDT and YNNKEL (reference sequence). V was shortened by 8 bases and J by 2 bases, with 15 bases between the two germline ends. The CDR3 region is CASSPTGLNYGYTF. Written as DNA, the CDR3 is TGTGCCAGCTCCCCGACAGGCCTAAACTATGGCTACACCTTC.

This chain joins TRBV7-2 and TRBJ1-6; D gene uncertain. V dropped 3 bases and J dropped 0 bases, with 6 bases sitting between them. The CDR3 is 15 amino acids. The germline gives CDR1 SGHTA, CDR2 FQGNSA. CDR3: CASSFESSYNSPLHF. The CDR3 bases are TGTGCCAGCAGCTTCGAAAGCTCCTATAATTCACCCCTCCACTTT.

The chain recombines TRBV5-1 with TRBJ2-7; perhaps TRBD1 as D (6 bases). The germline V and J ends were trimmed by 4 bases and 7 bases, with 21 bases remaining between them. Germline lookup yields CDR1 SGHRS and CDR2 YFSETQ. CDR3 length: 15 amino acids. The CDR3 nucleotides are TGCGCCAGCAGCCCACGACGGGACACCCCGGCTGAGCAGTACTTC. Encoded protein: CASSPRRDTPAEQYF.

The chain links TRBV7-6 to TRBJ1-1; D not certain. The CDR3 sequence is 16 residues long. Germline V gene sequence: CDR1 SGHVS, CDR2 FNYEAQ. Trimming stripped 1 base from V and 0 bases from J, with 12 bases between. CDR3 amino acids: CASSLGGVEMNTEAFF. In DNA form, the CDR3 reads TGTGCCAGCAGCTTAGGTGGGGTTGAAATGAACACTGAAGCTTTCTTT.

This rearrangement joins TRBV28 to TRBJ1-5, with 7 bases identical to TRBD1. J gave up 6 bases and V 3 bases, and 5 bases lay outside the gene matches. Germline V gives CDR1 MDHEN, CDR2 SYDVKM. CDR3 length: 14 amino acids. The CDR3 loop is CASSFTGEVQPQHF. In nucleotides, the CDR3 is TGTGCCAGCAGTTTTACAGGGGAAGTTCAGCCCCAGCATTTT.

Concerning this clonotype: One end of the junction fails to match germline, which may point to a read error. The genes are TRBV7-9 and TRBJ2-1, with 13 positions matching TRBD2. This CDR3 is built from 17 residues. The germline V gene has CDR1 SEHNR and CDR2 FQNEAQ (reference sequence). The CDR3 DNA reads TGTGCCAGCAGCACCCGGACTAGCGGGAGAGGCTACAGTGAGCAGTTCTTC. This encodes CASSTRTSGRGYSEQFF.

This chain links TRBV7-6 with TRBJ2-1; D possibly matches TRBD1 or TRBD2 (5 bases each). V was clipped by 5 bases and J by 3 bases, with 14 bases between them. The CDR3 sequence is 15 residues long. From germline, CDR1 is SGHVS and CDR2 FNYEAQ. The CDR3 DNA sequence: TGTGCCAGCAGCCCCCGGGACGGCCACTACAATGAGCAGTTCTTC. It codes for CASSPRDGHYNEQFF.

Only a few counts were recorded for this clonotype. The V call is TRBV6-2 or TRBV6-3, the J call TRBJ1-1; maybe TRBD1 (5 bases). There are 14 residues in the CDR3. Germline V gene sequence: CDR1 MNHEY, CDR2 SVGEGT. Deletions cut 5 bases from V and 2 bases from J, with 12 bases between. CDR3 in amino acids: CASSNRRVNTEAFF. The CDR3 DNA follows: TGTGCCAGCAGTAATCGCAGGGTCAACACTGAAGCTTTCTTT.

This rearrangement joins TRBV20-1 to TRBJ2-7, with 13 bases aligning to TRBD2. This CDR3 comprises 14 residues. Germline trimming cut 6 bases from V and 2 bases from J; bases unmatched to any gene: 4. Germline values: CDR1 DFQATT, CDR2 SNEGSKA (reference sequence). Here the CDR3 reads CSAGLAGVPYEQYF. CDR3 in DNA: TGCAGTGCAGGACTAGCGGGAGTTCCCTACGAGCAGTACTTC.

The chain carries TRBV3-1 and TRBJ2-1; D uncertain. The V and J ends lost 2 bases and 10 bases respectively, with 18 bases between them. Germline V gives CDR1 LGHDT, CDR2 YNNKEL (reference sequence). The CDR3 is 15 amino acids. CDR3 region: CASSQFGGSFGEQFF. CDR3 bases: TGTGCCAGCAGCCAATTTGGTGGAAGCTTCGGGGAGCAGTTCTTC.

This sequence joins TRBV4-3 and TRBJ1-2; 11 bases align to TRBD1. The CDR3 loop spans 15 amino acids. CDR1 is LGHNA, CDR2 YSLEER, per germline. V lost 1 base, J lost 7 bases, and 5 bases stayed unmatched. CDR3 residues: CASSQGGQGGRGYTF. The CDR3 DNA follows: TGCGCCAGCAGCCAAGGGGGACAGGGGGGTCGTGGCTACACCTTC.